A selection of T cell receptor beta chains follows, all from one sample in a study of blood T cells in healthy people across ages. TCRdb passed the 5' RACE reads through MiXCR, listing each CDR3 protein once. The sample lists hundreds of thousands of distinct CDR3 sequences, 35% to 50% occurring once. Input material: blood. The origin of the receptors is a man older than 75 in good health. Both conserved end residues are trimmed from each CDR3.

J,V,CDR3
TRBJ2-4,TRBV6-2/TRBV6-3,ASSSLAGGLAKNIQY
TRBJ2-5,TRBV20-1,SARDSLAPQETQY
TRBJ2-5,TRBV7-2,ASSSNTGQAQY
TRBJ1-2,TRBV11-2,ASTHYRGLAYGYT
TRBJ2-3,TRBV7-2,ASSLARTSGGDTQY
TRBJ2-4,TRBV10-1,ASNRDQRPKNIQY
TRBJ2-5,TRBV2,VSSIAGTGYQETQY
-,TRBV4-3,ASSSGITYNEQY
TRBJ2-1,TRBV12-3/TRBV12-4,ASSPELGGGHNEQF
TRBJ1-1,TRBV29-1,SVEGGWPWDTEAF
TRBJ2-1,TRBV3-1,ASSQGWGGLAGFNEQF
TRBJ2-3,TRBV20-1,SARASGISTDTQY
TRBJ1-2,TRBV20-1,SASRQSYGYT
-,TRBV9,ASSVADFSYNEQY
TRBJ1-2,TRBV7-2,ASSLGQPLSGYT